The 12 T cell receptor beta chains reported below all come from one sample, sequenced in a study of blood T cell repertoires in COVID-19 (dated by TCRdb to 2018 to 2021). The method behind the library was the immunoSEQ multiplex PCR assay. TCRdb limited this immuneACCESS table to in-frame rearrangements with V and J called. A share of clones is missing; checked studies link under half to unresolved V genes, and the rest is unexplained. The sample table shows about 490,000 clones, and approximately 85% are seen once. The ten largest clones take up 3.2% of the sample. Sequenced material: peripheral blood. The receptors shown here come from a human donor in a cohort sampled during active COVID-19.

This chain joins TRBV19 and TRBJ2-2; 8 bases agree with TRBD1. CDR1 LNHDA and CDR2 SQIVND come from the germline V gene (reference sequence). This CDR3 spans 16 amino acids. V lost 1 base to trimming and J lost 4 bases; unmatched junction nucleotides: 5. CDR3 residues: CASSIATGVSTGELFF. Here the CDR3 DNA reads TGTGCCAGTAGTATAGCGACAGGGGTCAGCACCGGGGAGCTGTTTTTT.

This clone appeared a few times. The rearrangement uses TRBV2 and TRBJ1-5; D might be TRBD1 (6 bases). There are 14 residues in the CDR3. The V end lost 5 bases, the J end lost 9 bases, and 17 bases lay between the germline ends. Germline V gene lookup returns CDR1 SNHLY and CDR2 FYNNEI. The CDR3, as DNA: TGTGCCAGCAGTAATAATACAGGGTTTGGGCCCCAGCATTTT. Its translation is CASSNNTGFGPQHF.

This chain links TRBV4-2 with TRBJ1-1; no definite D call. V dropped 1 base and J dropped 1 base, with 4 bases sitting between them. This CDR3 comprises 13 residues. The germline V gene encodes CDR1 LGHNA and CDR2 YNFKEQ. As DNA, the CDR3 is TGTGCCAGCAGCCAAGGTAGGAACACTGAAGCTTTCTTT. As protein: CASSQGRNTEAFF.

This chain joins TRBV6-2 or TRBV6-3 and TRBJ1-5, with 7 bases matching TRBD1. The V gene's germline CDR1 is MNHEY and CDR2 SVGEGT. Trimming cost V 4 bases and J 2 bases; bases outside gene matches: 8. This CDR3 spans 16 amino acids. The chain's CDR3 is CASSSLPGQRNQPQHF. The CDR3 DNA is TGTGCCAGCAGTTCCCTACCGGGACAGCGCAATCAGCCCCAGCATTTT.

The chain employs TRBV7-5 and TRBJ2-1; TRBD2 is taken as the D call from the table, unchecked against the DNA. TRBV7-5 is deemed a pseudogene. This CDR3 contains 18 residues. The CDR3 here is CARRAAVLKRDNDNEQFF. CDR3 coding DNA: TGTGCCAGAAGGGCGGCAGTACTAAAGCGGGATAACGACAATGAGCAGTTCTTC.

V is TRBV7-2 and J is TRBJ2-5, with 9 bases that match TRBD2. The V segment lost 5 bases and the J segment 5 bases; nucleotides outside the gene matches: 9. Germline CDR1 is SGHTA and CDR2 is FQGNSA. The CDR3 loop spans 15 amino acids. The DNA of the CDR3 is TGTGCCAGCAGCCTTAGCGGGAGTGTCGTGGAGACCCAGTACTTC. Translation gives CASSLSGSVVETQYF.

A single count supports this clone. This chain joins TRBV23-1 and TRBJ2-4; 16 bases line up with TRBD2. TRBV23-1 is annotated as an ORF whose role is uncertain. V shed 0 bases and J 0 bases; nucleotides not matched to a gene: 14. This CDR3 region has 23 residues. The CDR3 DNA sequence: TGCGCCAGCAGTCAATCGCGAGGGGGACTAGCGGGAGGGCCTGGTGGAGCCAAAAACATTCAGTACTTC. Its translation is CASSQSRGGLAGGPGGAKNIQYF.

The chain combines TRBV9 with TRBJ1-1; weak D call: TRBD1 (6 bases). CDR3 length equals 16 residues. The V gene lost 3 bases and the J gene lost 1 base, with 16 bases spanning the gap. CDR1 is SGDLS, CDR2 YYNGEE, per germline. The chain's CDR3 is CASSEQGVGGNTEAFF. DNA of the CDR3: TGTGCCAGCAGCGAACAGGGAGTAGGGGGGAACACTGAAGCTTTCTTT.

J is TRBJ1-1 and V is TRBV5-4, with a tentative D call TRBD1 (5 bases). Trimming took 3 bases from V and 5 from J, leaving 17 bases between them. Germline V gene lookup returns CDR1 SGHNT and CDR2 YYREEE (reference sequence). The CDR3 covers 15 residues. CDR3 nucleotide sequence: TGTGCCAGCAGCTCGATGCCCATTCAGGGAACTGAAGCTTTCTTT. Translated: CASSSMPIQGTEAFF.

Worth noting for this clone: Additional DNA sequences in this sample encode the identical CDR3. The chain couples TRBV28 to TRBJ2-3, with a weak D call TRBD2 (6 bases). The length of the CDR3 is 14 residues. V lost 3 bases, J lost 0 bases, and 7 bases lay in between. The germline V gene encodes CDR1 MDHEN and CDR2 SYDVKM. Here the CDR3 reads CASSLSGSTDTQYF. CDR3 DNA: TGTGCCAGCAGTTTGAGCGGGAGCACAGATACGCAGTATTTT.

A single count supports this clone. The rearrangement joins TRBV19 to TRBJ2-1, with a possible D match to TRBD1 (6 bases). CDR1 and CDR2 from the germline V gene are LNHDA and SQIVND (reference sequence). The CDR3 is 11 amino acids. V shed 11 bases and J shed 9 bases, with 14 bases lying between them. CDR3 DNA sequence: TGTGCCTCTACACAGGGACCTGAGCAGTTCTTC. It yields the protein CASTQGPEQFF.

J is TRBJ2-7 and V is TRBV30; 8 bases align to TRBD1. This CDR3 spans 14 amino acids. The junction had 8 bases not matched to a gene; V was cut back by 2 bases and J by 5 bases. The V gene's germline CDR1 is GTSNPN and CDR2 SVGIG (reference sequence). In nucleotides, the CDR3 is TGTGCCTGGAGTAATAACAGGGGGTATGACGAGCAGTACTTC. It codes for CAWSNNRGYDEQYF.